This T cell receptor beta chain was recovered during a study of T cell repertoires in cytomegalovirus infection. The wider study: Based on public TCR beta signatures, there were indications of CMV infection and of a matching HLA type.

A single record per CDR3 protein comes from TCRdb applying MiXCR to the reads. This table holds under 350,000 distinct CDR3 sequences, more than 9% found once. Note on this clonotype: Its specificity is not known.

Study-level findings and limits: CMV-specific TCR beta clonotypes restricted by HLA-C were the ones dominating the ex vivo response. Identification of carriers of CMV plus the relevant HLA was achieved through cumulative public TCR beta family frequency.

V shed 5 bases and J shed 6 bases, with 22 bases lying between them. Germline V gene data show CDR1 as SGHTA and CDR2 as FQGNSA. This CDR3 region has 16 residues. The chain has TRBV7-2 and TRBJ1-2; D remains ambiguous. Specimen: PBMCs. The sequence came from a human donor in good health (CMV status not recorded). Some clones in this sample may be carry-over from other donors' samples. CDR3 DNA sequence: TGTGCCAGCAGCCAGCGACCTAGCGGGAACCCGGATGGCTACACCTTC. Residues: CASSQRPSGNPDGYTF.